This T cell receptor (beta chain) was recovered during a study of T cells after yellow fever vaccination. The wider study: Preparation used SMART-Seq v4 Ultra Low Input for the low-cell-number fractions. Study findings and constraints: Contaminating bulk clonotypes could be abundant in FACS-sorted repertoires. Booster sampling recovered most clones from primary vaccination (about 97% CD4, approximately 88% CD8).

The germline V and J ends were trimmed by 0 bases and 3 bases, with 6 bases remaining between them. This CDR3 spans 13 amino acids. Germline CDR1 SGDLS, CDR2 YYNGEE. Template switching with 5'RACE generated the TCR cDNA and added a universal primer site and UMIs. TCRdb re-analysed the 5' RACE reads in MiXCR, keeping a single row per CDR3 protein. The sample holds 250,000 to 400,000 distinct CDR3 sequences, around 4.5% seen once. As to this clonotype: Its antigen is undetermined.

The sequences come from PBMCs, collected 15 days after the yellow fever booster vaccination. The receptor's source is a man younger than 35 who received the YFV17D yellow fever vaccine. This chain uses TRBV9 with TRBJ1-1; no reliable D call. CDR3 sequence reads: CASSVDAYTEAFF. Here the CDR3 DNA reads TGTGCCAGCAGCGTAGACGCGTACACTGAAGCTTTCTTT.